Sequencing of this TCR beta chain was carried out in a study of OX40 agonist ivuxolimab in advanced cancers. Findings and limits, study-wide: Several nonresponders also turned out to have low normalized T-cell clonal expansion.

Assay used: immunoSEQ multiplex PCR; TCRdb lists only in-frame clones, some missing. The sample contains tens of thousands of clones, about 88% of which appear only once. V lost 7 bases and J lost 7; bases outside the gene matches: 9. The length of the CDR3 is 13 residues. The germline CDR1 and CDR2 sequences are SQVTM and ANQGSEA. Of note for this clone: Its antigen is undetermined.

The source is an adult with an advanced solid tumor such as melanoma, head and neck, liver or kidney cancer. The material was CD4+ or CD8+ T cells sorted from blood, obtained in a trial of the OX40 agonist ivuxolimab. The rearrangement joins TRBV29-1 to TRBJ1-4; 7 positions match TRBD1. This chain's CDR3 is CSGGGTVGEKLFF. DNA for the CDR3: TGCAGCGGGGGGGGGACAGTCGGTGAAAAACTGTTTTTT.